Listed below are T cell receptor beta chains from one sample, sequenced in a study of tumor-infiltrating T cells and Merkel cell polyomavirus. Some clones are missing from TCRdb's copy, which holds only in-frame ones; the method was immunoSEQ multiplex PCR. Among around 25,000 clones listed, roughly 85% were seen once. The sequenced sample was lymph node tissue. The origin of the receptors is a man aged 45-65 years with Merkel cell carcinoma. Each CDR3 is given with its conserved first and last residue. The D gene is left open where the match is weak. Where a row states a size, it is once, few, many or the class of an expanded clone; other rows omit it.

>-|TRBJ2-7|TRBV6-5|-
TGTGCCAGCAGTTACCCCGGTGTCTACGAGCAGTACTTC
CASSYPGVYEQYF
>TRBD1|TRBJ1-1|TRBV6-5|-
TGTGCCAGCAGAGGGACAGGGGCTGAAGCTTTCTTT
CASRGTGAEAFF
>-|TRBJ1-4|TRBV5-1|-
TGCGCCAGCAGCTTGGGGGGGAGGACTAATGAAAAACTGTTTTTT
CASSLGGRTNEKLFF
>-|TRBJ1-1|TRBV5-4|-
TGTGCCAGCAGCCCGCCCGGAGGGAGTTACAGAACTGAAGCTTTCTTT
CASSPPGGSYRTEAFF
>-|TRBJ2-3|TRBV15|-
TGTGCCACCAGCAGATCGGGAACCACTAGCACAGATACGCAGTATTTT
CATSRSGTTSTDTQYF
>TRBD1|TRBJ1-2|TRBV27|-
TGTGCCAGCAGTTTCAGGGACAGGGGAAGCGGCTACACCTTC
CASSFRDRGSGYTF
>TRBD1|TRBJ2-7|TRBV11-2|-
TGTGCCAGCAGCTCCCAGGGACAGTTATACGAGCAGTACTTC
CASSSQGQLYEQYF
>TRBD1|TRBJ1-5|TRBV28|-
TGTGCCAGCAGTAAAAGAACAGGGGGAGGGTGGGAGCCCCAGCATTTT
CASSKRTGGGWEPQHF
>TRBD1|TRBJ1-2|TRBV28|-
TGTGCCAGCAGCCTGGGACAGGGGGACTATGGCTACACCTTC
CASSLGQGDYGYTF
>-|TRBJ2-7|TRBV28|-
TGTGCCAGCAGTTCGGTCAGGGTTTCATACGAGCAGTACTTC
CASSSVRVSYEQYF
>TRBD1|TRBJ2-3|TRBV19|-
TGTGCCAGTAGTCCAGTCTTTACCGGGACAGGGCGCACAGATACGCAGTATTTT
CASSPVFTGTGRTDTQYF
>-|TRBJ2-1|TRBV15|-
TGTGCCAGTGATACGGGAGACTATAATGAGCAGTTCTTC
CASDTGDYNEQFF
>TRBD1|TRBJ1-4|TRBV4-3|-
TGCGCCAGCAGCCAAGGTGGACAGGGGCCTAATGAAAAACTGTTTTTT
CASSQGGQGPNEKLFF
>-|TRBJ2-6|TRBV30|-
TGTGCCTGGAAACAGGGTAGTGGGGCCAACGTCCTGACTTTC
CAWKQGSGANVLTF
>TRBD2|TRBJ2-7|TRBV11-2|-
TGTGCCAGCAGCTTAAACCCGGGACTATCGGGAGAGCAGTACTTC
CASSLNPGLSGEQYF
>TRBD1|TRBJ1-2|TRBV29-1|-
TGCAGCGGGACTGACCGGGACAGGGCCTATGGCTACACCTTC
CSGTDRDRAYGYTF
>-|TRBJ2-5|TRBV19|-
TGTGCCAGTAAGGCCCAGGCAGGGCCACAAGAGACCCAGTACTTC
CASKAQAGPQETQYF
>-|TRBJ1-6|TRBV7-2|-
TGTGCCAGCAGCTTATCGAGACAGGTGAATAATTCACCCCTCCACTTT
CASSLSRQVNNSPLHF
>TRBD2|TRBJ2-3|TRBV5-1|-
TGCGCCAGCAGCTTGGGATCTAGCGGGACTACAGATACGCAGTATTTT
CASSLGSSGTTDTQYF
>-|TRBJ2-3|TRBV5-4|-
TGTGCCAGCAGCTTGGGGGGTAGCGGCTCCACAGATACGCAGTATTTT
CASSLGGSGSTDTQYF
>-|TRBJ2-2|TRBV7-2|-
TGTGCCAGCAGCCTCTCGGGGGGCGTCGGGGAGCTGTTTTTT
CASSLSGGVGELFF
>-|TRBJ1-2|TRBV9|-
TGTGCCAGCAGCGTAACAGCTGAACCTAACTATGGCTACACCTTC
CASSVTAEPNYGYTF
>-|TRBJ2-2|TRBV27|-
TGTGCCAGCAGTTACGGACTACACAACACCGGGGAGCTGTTTTTT
CASSYGLHNTGELFF
>-|TRBJ1-1|TRBV15|-
TGTGCCACCAGCGGGAGGGGTTATCCCACTGAAGCTTTCTTT
CATSGRGYPTEAFF
>-|TRBJ2-2|TRBV7-2|-
TGTGCCAGCAGCTTAGCCTGGACTACCCCCCGGGAGCTGTTTTTT
CASSLAWTTPRELFF
>-|TRBJ1-2|TRBV19|-
TGTGCCAGTAGTGTACAGAGGGGGATAAGGGGCTACACCTTC
CASSVQRGIRGYTF
>-|TRBJ2-3|TRBV27|few
TGTGCCAGCAGTTTATCGGCCAGGACAGATACGCAGTATTTT
CASSLSARTDTQYF
>-|TRBJ1-1|TRBV5-1|-
TGCGCCAGCAGCAACAACCAGGGGAACACTGAAGCTTTCTTT
CASSNNQGNTEAFF
>-|TRBJ1-1|TRBV5-1|-
TGTGCCAGCAGCTTGGGGGGGGTTACTGAAGCTTTCTTT
CASSLGGVTEAFF
>TRBD1|TRBJ2-7|TRBV9|-
TGTGCCAGCAGCGTAGCTTTCACAGGGGGCTTCCACGAGCAGTACTTC
CASSVAFTGGFHEQYF
>-|TRBJ2-7|TRBV7-6|few
TGTGCCAGCAGCTCAGGTTGGCCAAAAACATCCTCTGCGTTTGAGCAGTACTTC
CASSSGWPKTSSAFEQYF
>-|TRBJ1-6|TRBV5-6|few
TGTGCCAGCAGCCACAGCGGTGGCTCGTCTTATAATTCACCCCTCCACTTT
CASSHSGGSSYNSPLHF
>TRBD1|TRBJ2-4|TRBV4-2|-
TGTGCCAGCAGCCAAGAAGGACAGGGGGGGGTAGCCAAAAACATTCAGTACTTC
CASSQEGQGGVAKNIQYF
>-|TRBJ1-3|TRBV4-3|once
TGCGCCAGCAGCCAAGCGGTACAGGGCGGAAACACCATATATTTT
CASSQAVQGGNTIYF
>-|TRBJ2-5|TRBV20-1|-
TGCAGTGGAGGATACCAAGAGACCCAGTACTTC
CSGGYQETQYF
>-|TRBJ1-1|TRBV7-3|-
TGTGCCAGCAGCGAGGACAGAGACACTGAAGCTTTCTTT
CASSEDRDTEAFF
>TRBD2|TRBJ2-7|TRBV18|-
TGTGCCAGCTCACCCCTAGCGGGAGTCTCCGAGCAGTACTTC
CASSPLAGVSEQYF
>TRBD1|TRBJ2-1|TRBV10-1|-
TGCGCCAGCAGTCCCGGGACAGGGAATGAGCAGTTCTTC
CASSPGTGNEQFF
>TRBD2|TRBJ2-1|TRBV27|-
TGTGCCAGCAGTATAGCCGGGACTAGCGGGAGAAAAAATGAGCAGTTCTTC
CASSIAGTSGRKNEQFF
>-|TRBJ2-7|TRBV6-6|-
TGTGCCAGCAGCCCACAGGACCTCTCCTACGAGCAGTACTTC
CASSPQDLSYEQYF
>TRBD2|TRBJ2-3|TRBV28|-
TGTGCCAGCAGTTTTAGGGAGGGACTAGCGGGAGGGGGGGATACGCAGTATTTT
CASSFREGLAGGGDTQYF